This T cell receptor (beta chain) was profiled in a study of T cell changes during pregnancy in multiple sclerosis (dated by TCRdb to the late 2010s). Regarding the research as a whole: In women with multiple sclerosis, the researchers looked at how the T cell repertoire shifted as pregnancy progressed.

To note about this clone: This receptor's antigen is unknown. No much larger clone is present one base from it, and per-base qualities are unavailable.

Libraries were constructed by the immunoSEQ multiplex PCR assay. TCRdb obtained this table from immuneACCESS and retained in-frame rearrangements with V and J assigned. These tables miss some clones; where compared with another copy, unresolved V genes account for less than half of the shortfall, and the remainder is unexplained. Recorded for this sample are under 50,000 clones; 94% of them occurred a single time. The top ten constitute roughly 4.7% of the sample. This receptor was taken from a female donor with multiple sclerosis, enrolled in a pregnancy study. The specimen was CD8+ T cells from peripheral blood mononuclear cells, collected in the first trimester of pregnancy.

In nucleotides, the sequence is TGTGCCAGCAGCCAGAGTACGGAAGCTTTCTTT. The encoded protein is CASSQSTEAFF. The sequence joins TRBV14 to TRBJ1-1; the D gene cannot be named for sure. CDR3 length: 11 amino acids, cysteine to phenylalanine. The kept DNA is CDR3 alone, 33 bases in frame from the first base. Based on the germline V gene, the CDR1 and CDR2 sequences are SGHDN and FVKESK. The junction shows trimming of 3 bases on V and 8 bases on J, plus 7 bases between the germline ends. With the rest looked up from the reference TRBV14 and TRBJ1-1 genes rather than sequenced, the full variable domain is EAGVTQFPSHSVIEKGQTVTLRCDPISGHDNLYWYRRVMGKEIKFLLHFVKESKQDESGMPNNRFLAERTGGTYSTLKVQPAELEDSGVYFCASSQSTEAFFGQGTRLTVV.